Sequencing of this TCR beta chain was carried out in a study of T cell responses to AZD1222 COVID-19 vaccine. For this clone: Antigen specificity is unknown.

Here immunoSEQ multiplex PCR was the method, and the copy in TCRdb shows in-frame clones only, minus some. The table shows roughly 150,000 clones, with approximately 91% occurring only once. Study-level findings and limits: Baseline serostatus was positive in only a handful of AZD1222 recipients. Donor demographics were predominantly white British with a female majority; clonal diversity may be underestimated. Researchers report vaccine-associated CD4 TCRs spanning spike, with dominance at 160-218 and 743-854.

Trimming pared 3 bases from V and 2 bases from J, leaving 11 bases between. CDR3 size: 15 residues. Looked up from germline, CDR1 is MNHEY and CDR2 is SMNVEV (reference sequence). This clonotype was sampled from an adult in good health. This sample comprised peripheral blood, obtained on day 0 of AZD1222 vaccination. The rearrangement joins TRBV27 to TRBJ1-3, with D hard to call. DNA of the CDR3: TGTGCCAGCAGTTTCGGTGTTCTACCTGGAAACACCATATATTTT. It encodes CASSFGVLPGNTIYF.